This T cell receptor beta chain was observed in a study of cytomegalovirus exposure and HLA in healthy donors. Germline V gene data show CDR1 as SQVTM and CDR2 as ANQGSEA. This CDR3 has 14 amino acids. Trimming stripped 6 bases from V and 2 bases from J, with 16 bases between. Researchers ran the PCR with 60 Vbeta and 13 Jbeta primers. Produced via immunoSEQ multiplex PCR; TCRdb's table is partial and in-frame only. The profile shows approximately 74,000 clones, 60% to 80% of them singletons. Turning to this clone: This same CDR3 is encoded by further DNA sequences in the sample.

The J gene is TRBJ2-5, the V gene TRBV29-1; no firm D call. The TCR was taken from a middle-aged woman in good health and CMV-seronegative. Material: PBMCs. The CDR3: CSVRRQTIQETQYF. The CDR3 nucleotides are TGCAGCGTACGACGCCAGACAATACAAGAGACCCAGTACTTC.